The next 32 T cell receptor beta chains were all read from a single sample in a study of T cells after yellow fever vaccination. Each CDR3 protein gets one entry after TCRdb re-called the 5' RACE reads with MiXCR. Altogether around 120,000 distinct CDR3 sequences are present, over 12% being singletons, with the ten largest covering roughly 43%. This specimen was CD8+ T cells sorted from PBMCs, taken 5 days after the yellow fever booster vaccination. Receptor source: a man younger than 35 who received the YFV17D yellow fever vaccine.

The chain employs TRBV10-3 and TRBJ2-3, with 10 bases matching TRBD2. Trimming cost V 8 bases and J 6 bases; bases outside gene matches: 26. Germline V gene data show CDR1 as ENHRY and CDR2 as SYGVKD. The CDR3 is made up of 20 amino acids. The CDR3 DNA is TGTGCCATCGGGTCCAACGTGGGGCTAGCGGGGGCCACTCCTCTCGATACGCAGTATTTT. This codes for CAIGSNVGLAGATPLDTQYF.

The chain couples TRBV4-3 to TRBJ2-1, with 7 bases identical to TRBD2. This CDR3 has 17 residues. V shed 4 bases and J 2 bases; nucleotides not matched to a gene: 11. Germline V gene sequence: CDR1 LGHNA, CDR2 YSLEER. This CDR3 reads CASSPDGAGSPYNEQFF. The DNA of the CDR3 is TGCGCCAGCAGCCCTGACGGAGCGGGGAGTCCCTACAATGAGCAGTTCTTC.

This clonotype appeared many times. The chain is built from TRBV5-4 and TRBJ2-7, with D maybe TRBD1 (6 bases). Trimming stripped 0 bases from V and 2 bases from J, with 9 bases between. CDR1 is SGHNT and CDR2 is YYREEE in the germline V gene (reference sequence). The length of the CDR3 is 14 residues. The CDR3 region has the DNA TGTGCCAGCAGCTTGGGGGACATCCCCTACGAGCAGTACTTC. This gives the protein CASSLGDIPYEQYF.

Ten or more counts support this clonotype. V gene TRBV4-2 combines with J gene TRBJ1-6; 7 bases fit TRBD1. The CDR3 has 14 residues. Germline CDR1 and CDR2: LGHNA and YNFKEQ. With V trimmed by 5 bases and J by 9 bases, 7 bases remained unmatched. The CDR3 sequence: CASSAEGAGSPLHF. The CDR3 DNA sequence: TGTGCCAGCAGCGCAGAGGGGGCAGGTTCACCCCTCCACTTT.

In this sample, this clonotype turned up a few times. J is TRBJ2-3 and V is TRBV6-2 or TRBV6-3; D perhaps matches TRBD2 (5 bases). CDR1 and CDR2 (germline): MNHEY, SVGEGT. CDR3 length equals 17 residues. Trimming took off 0 bases at V and 2 bases at J, with 15 bases between the two ends. In DNA form, the CDR3 reads TGTGCCAGCAGTTACTCGAGAGGAGGACTCCCCACAGATACGCAGTATTTT. Residues: CASSYSRGGLPTDTQYF.

CDR3 sequence reads: CASLAAGGQNTGELFF. For the CDR3, the DNA is TGTGCCAGCCTTGCAGCGGGGGGACAGAACACCGGGGAGCTGTTTTTT. This chain uses TRBV19 with TRBJ2-2, with 9 bases aligning to TRBD2. The CDR3 sequence is 16 residues long. V lost 9 bases and J lost 1; bases outside the gene matches: 9. Looked up from germline, CDR1 is LNHDA and CDR2 is SQIVND (reference sequence).

The chain combines TRBV12-3 or TRBV12-4 with TRBJ2-5, with a tentative D call TRBD2 (5 bases). Deletions cut 8 bases from V and 4 bases from J, with 23 bases between. The CDR3 is 16 residues long. The CDR3 protein is CASRSRMGSSPETQYF. In DNA form, the CDR3 reads TGTGCCAGCCGATCTAGAATGGGGAGTTCGCCAGAGACCCAGTACTTC.

Ten or more counts support this clonotype. The V gene is TRBV6-5, the J gene TRBJ1-2, with unresolved D. This CDR3 is 13 amino acids long. V dropped 2 bases and J dropped 6 bases, with 10 bases sitting between them. CDR1 is MNHEY and CDR2 is SVGAGI in the germline V gene. CDR3 sequence: CASSYSARDGYTF. As DNA, the CDR3 is TGTGCCAGCAGTTACAGTGCACGGGATGGCTACACCTTC.

The chain links TRBV5-6 to TRBJ2-7, with D possibly called TRBD1 or TRBD2 (5 bases each). The CDR3 consists of 15 residues. V shed 0 bases and J shed 3 bases, with 13 bases lying between them. Germline V gene lookup returns CDR1 SGHDT and CDR2 YYEEEE. CDR3 loop: CASSLGGELGYEQYF. As DNA, the CDR3 is TGTGCCAGCAGCTTGGGAGGGGAATTAGGCTACGAGCAGTACTTC.

This clonotype was recorded a few times. The chain joins TRBV10-3 to TRBJ1-5; 8 bases map to TRBD1. With 9 bases clipped from V and 2 bases from J, the junction kept 3 bases outside the gene matches. The CDR3 runs 13 residues. The germline V gene encodes CDR1 ENHRY and CDR2 SYGVKD. The DNA of the CDR3 is TGTGCCATTCAGACAGGGGGCAATCAGCCCCAGCATTTT. This encodes CAIQTGGNQPQHF.

There are a few counts of this clonotype. J is TRBJ1-1 and V is TRBV21-1. TRBV21-1 is assigned pseudogene status. The CDR3 is 15 residues long. This CDR3 is CASSKVWQKNTEAFF. Written as DNA, the CDR3 is TGTGCCAGCAGCAAAGTATGGCAGAAGAACACTGAAGCTTTCTTT.

The chain is built from TRBV5-1 and TRBJ2-2; TRBD1 or TRBD2 may be the D gene (5 bases each). Germline loops: CDR1 SGHRS, CDR2 YFSETQ. The CDR3 has 13 residues. Trimming took 0 bases from V and 12 from J, leaving 12 bases between them. For the CDR3, the DNA is TGCGCCAGCAGCTTGGCTGGGGGACGGCAGCTGTTTTTT. This encodes CASSLAGGRQLFF.

A single count supports this clonotype. The chain is built from TRBV12-3 or TRBV12-4 and TRBJ1-1, with D possibly matching TRBD1 (5 bases). The CDR3 totals 16 residues. V lost 5 bases and J 0 bases, leaving 16 bases between the germline ends. The CDR3 here is CASSRYPRGMNTEAFF. CDR3 nucleotide sequence: TGTGCCAGCAGTCGATACCCCCGGGGGATGAACACTGAAGCTTTCTTT.

This rearrangement joins TRBV28 to TRBJ2-2; D gene ambiguous. The CDR3 contains 14 residues. From germline, CDR1 is MDHEN and CDR2 SYDVKM. The V end was cut by 7 bases, the J end by 5 bases, with 14 bases between. CDR3 DNA: TGTGCCAGCACCACAGTGGGGTGGACCGGGGAGCTGTTTTTT. It specifies CASTTVGWTGELFF.

This clonotype came up a few times. The V call is TRBV5-1, the J call TRBJ1-1; D not certain. Germline lookup yields CDR1 SGHRS and CDR2 YFSETQ. V was shortened by 5 bases and J by 1 base, with 9 bases between the two germline ends. This CDR3 has 13 residues. The CDR3 region is CASSFRQNTEAFF. For the CDR3, the DNA is TGCGCCAGCAGTTTTCGGCAGAACACTGAAGCTTTCTTT.

This clonotype was observed a handful of times. The J gene is TRBJ2-3, the V gene TRBV4-1, with a possible D match to TRBD1 (6 bases). Germline V gives CDR1 MGHRA, CDR2 YSYEKL. The V end was cut by 1 base, the J end by 3 bases, with 14 bases between. CDR3 size: 16 residues. CDR3 loop: CASSQAQGPRTDTQYF. Here the CDR3 DNA reads TGCGCCAGCAGCCAAGCCCAGGGGCCGCGGACAGATACGCAGTATTTT.

The sample holds a few counts of this clonotype. The V gene is TRBV6-5, the J gene TRBJ2-5, with D uncertain. V lost 4 bases, J lost 1 base, and 10 bases lay in between. Per germline, CDR1 MNHEY and CDR2 SVGAGI. There are 14 residues in the CDR3. DNA of the CDR3: TGTGCCAGCAGTTGGACCGGCCCCCAAGAGACCCAGTACTTC. This sequence encodes CASSWTGPQETQYF.

The chain combines TRBV4-2 with TRBJ2-3; D possibly matches TRBD1 or TRBD2 (5 bases each). V lost 4 bases, J lost 4 bases, and 24 bases lay in between. Germline-derived CDR1 and CDR2 are LGHNA and YNFKEQ. The CDR3 loop spans 18 amino acids. CDR3 DNA: TGTGCCAGCAGCCTAACCGGAACCGGGTCCCTGGGGGCAGATACGCAGTATTTT. Translated, it gives CASSLTGTGSLGADTQYF.

This clonotype was counted many times. The chain employs TRBV4-3 and TRBJ2-1; D uncertain. Trimming left V 4 bases short and J 0 bases short, with 10 bases between. The germline CDR1 and CDR2 sequences are LGHNA and YSLEER. This CDR3 spans 15 amino acids. As DNA, the CDR3 is TGCGCCAGCAGCCCCGGTTCTAGCTCCTACAATGAGCAGTTCTTC. The encoded protein is CASSPGSSSYNEQFF.

This clonotype occurred a few times. The gene calls are TRBV7-8 and TRBJ2-7; maybe TRBD2 (5 bases). The CDR3 contains 16 residues. V lost 3 bases and J lost 0, with 15 bases in between. Germline V gives CDR1 SGHVS, CDR2 FQNEAQ. The CDR3 loop reads CASSFWAGVSSYEQYF. The CDR3 DNA reads as TGTGCCAGCAGCTTCTGGGCCGGGGTTAGCTCCTACGAGCAGTACTTC. The complete variable domain, with remaining parts taken from reference TRBV7-8 and TRBJ2-7, reads GAGVSQSPRYKVAKRGQDVALRCDPISGHVSLFWYQQALGQGPEFLTYFQNEAQLDKSGLPSDRFFAERPEGSVSTLKIQRTQQEDSAVYLCASSFWAGVSSYEQYFGPGTRLTVT.

The chain recombines TRBV5-1 with TRBJ2-3, with 8 bases identical to TRBD2. With 4 bases clipped from V and 11 bases from J, the junction kept 18 bases outside the gene matches. The CDR3 sequence is 16 residues long. In germline, CDR1 is SGHRS, CDR2 YFSETQ. In DNA form, the CDR3 reads TGCGCCAGCAGCCCGGAGGTAGCGGGGCCCCAAGGGGTGCAGTATTTT. It translates to CASSPEVAGPQGVQYF.

The rearrangement uses TRBV27 and TRBJ2-1; TRBD2 might be the D (6 bases). The CDR3 is made up of 15 amino acids. Trimming took off 5 bases at V and 9 bases at J, with 20 bases between the two ends. Germline V gene lookup returns CDR1 MNHEY and CDR2 SMNVEV (reference sequence). DNA for the CDR3: TGTGCCAGCAGTCCCGGGAGTGGGCCTTATAGTGAGCAGTTCTTC. It specifies CASSPGSGPYSEQFF.

The J gene is TRBJ2-2, the V gene TRBV7-6, with D possibly being TRBD1 or TRBD2 (7 bases each). This CDR3 has 17 residues. V gave up 5 bases and J gave up 4 bases, with 20 bases separating them. Germline CDR1 reads SGHVS; CDR2 reads FNYEAQ. CDR3 residues: CASSQAGGAPSTGELFF. For the CDR3, the DNA is TGTGCCAGCAGCCAGGCAGGGGGGGCCCCATCCACCGGGGAGCTGTTTTTT. The full variable domain, rest sourced from reference TRBV7-6 and TRBJ2-2, is GAGVSQSPRYKVTKRGQDVALRCDPISGHVSLYWYRQALGQGPEFLTYFNYEAQQDKSGLPNDRFSAERPEGSISTLTIQRTEQRDSAMYRCASSQAGGAPSTGELFFGEGSRLTVL.

The chain combines TRBV24-1 with TRBJ2-1, with D unclear. Deletions cut 9 bases from V and 4 bases from J, with 12 bases between. Germline loops: CDR1 KGHDR, CDR2 SFDVKD. This CDR3 is 13 amino acids long. The CDR3 bases are TGTGCCACCTCCATGGCAGTTTACAATGAGCAGTTCTTC. As protein: CATSMAVYNEQFF.

This clonotype was counted between two and nine times. This sequence joins TRBV11-2 and TRBJ2-7; D possibly matches TRBD1 or TRBD2 (5 bases each). V was trimmed by 2 bases and J by 3 bases, leaving 14 bases between them. The CDR3 has 15 amino acids. The germline CDR1 and CDR2 sequences are SGHAT and FQNNGV. In DNA form, the CDR3 reads TGTGCCAGCAGCTTACGGACACTCCGGGGCTACGAGCAGTACTTC. Amino acids: CASSLRTLRGYEQYF.

The chain has TRBV12-3 or TRBV12-4 and TRBJ1-1; a possible D gene is TRBD1 (5 bases). Trimming cost V 5 bases and J 4 bases, with 11 bases left between them. The CDR3 is 13 amino acids. The CDR3 coding sequence is TGTGCCAGCAGTAAAGGGGAGGGCACTGAAGCTTTCTTT. It specifies CASSKGEGTEAFF.

This clonotype was recorded many times. This chain uses TRBV6-5 with TRBJ1-5; no definite D call. The germline V and J ends were trimmed by 10 bases and 2 bases, with 12 bases remaining between them. Germline V gene sequence: CDR1 MNHEY, CDR2 SVGAGI. The CDR3 sequence is 13 residues long. DNA of the CDR3: TGTGCCACCAGGTTGAACGGCAATCAGCCCCAGCATTTT. This sequence encodes CATRLNGNQPQHF.

V gene TRBV9 combines with J gene TRBJ2-6; D remains unclear. Trimming left V 0 bases short and J 0 bases short, with 4 bases between. CDR3 length: 15 amino acids. Germline CDR1 and CDR2: SGDLS and YYNGEE. The CDR3 protein is CASSVVTSGANVLTF. DNA for the CDR3: TGTGCCAGCAGCGTAGTCACCTCTGGGGCCAACGTCCTGACTTTC.

The V and J genes are TRBV9 and TRBJ2-3; 8 positions match TRBD1. The germline CDR1 and CDR2 sequences are SGDLS and YYNGEE. The CDR3 is 13 residues long. The V and J ends lost 4 bases and 14 bases, in that order; junction bases with no gene match: 12. CDR3 DNA sequence: TGTGCCAGCAGCCGAATACCGGACAGGGACCGGTATTTT. Protein: CASSRIPDRDRYF.

The CDR3 loop is CASSVSPGQGVQPQHF. In DNA, the CDR3 is TGTGCCAGCAGTGTTAGCCCGGGACAGGGGGTTCAGCCCCAGCATTTT. The J gene is TRBJ1-5, the V gene TRBV6-1, with 11 bases that match TRBD1. The V segment lost 4 bases and the J segment 6 bases; nucleotides outside the gene matches: 8. Germline CDR1 MNHNS, CDR2 SASEGT. This CDR3 has 16 residues.

This clonotype was seen a few times. The V gene is TRBV10-2, the J gene TRBJ2-2; 7 bases agree with TRBD1. This CDR3 is built from 19 residues. V shed 0 bases and J 2 bases; nucleotides not matched to a gene: 12. Germline CDR1 and CDR2: WSHSY and SAAADI. The CDR3 reads CASSESKFGTALNTGELFF. The CDR3 DNA sequence: TGCGCCAGCAGTGAGTCGAAGTTCGGGACAGCTCTCAACACCGGGGAGCTGTTTTTT.

This clonotype has just a few counts. This chain connects TRBV20-1 to TRBJ2-7; TRBD2 might be the D (7 bases). Germline loops: CDR1 DFQATT, CDR2 SNEGSKA (reference sequence). CDR3 length: 15 residues. V was cut by 6 bases and J by 0 bases, with 18 bases left in between. The CDR3 sequence is CSAGYREGGSYEQYV. CDR3 sequence (DNA): TGCAGTGCGGGTTACAGGGAGGGGGGCTCCTACGAGCAGTACGTC.